The 9 T cell receptor beta chains in this list originate from one sample, sequenced in a study of response to subunit inactivated influenza vaccine (dated by TCRdb to 2017 to 2018). The library was produced with RT-PCR. These reads were obtained on an Illumina HiSeq 2500. In-frame beta chains were kept once TCRdb had trimmed the public reads at Q25 with fastp and called clones with MiXCR. Every distinct CDR3 protein forms one entry, paired with its most common genes and DNA. Present in this sample are 550,000 to 650,000 distinct CDR3 sequences, 12% of which were seen just once. Approximately 10% of the sample rests with the top ten. This specimen was PBMCs from blood, taken on the day of vaccination. Receptors were obtained from a man over 45 who received an inactivated influenza vaccine. Donor details come from another sample of the same person, matched by shared clones.

The chain is built from TRBV4-2 and TRBJ1-5; the match to TRBD1 covers 11 bases. Trimming removed 3 bases from V and 4 bases from J; junction bases left unmatched: 2. Germline-derived CDR1 and CDR2 are LGHNA and YNFKEQ. The CDR3 extends over 15 amino acids. The CDR3 loop is CASSHGQGANQPQHF. CDR3 nucleotides: TGTGCCAGCAGCCACGGACAGGGGGCAAATCAGCCCCAGCATTTT.

V usage is TRBV7-9 and J usage is TRBJ2-5; D ambiguous. From germline, CDR1 is SEHNR and CDR2 FQNEAQ (reference sequence). Trimming left V 5 bases short and J 4 bases short, with 17 bases between. The CDR3 spans 15 residues. The CDR3 loop reads CASSPTRVGLETQYF. The CDR3 nucleotides are TGTGCCAGCAGCCCCACTCGTGTAGGGCTAGAGACCCAGTACTTC.

Written as DNA, the CDR3 is TGCGCCAGCAGCAGGGGACAGGGCTTCTCTCCGATCGTGAACGAGCAGTACTTC. Translating it yields CASSRGQGFSPIVNEQYF. The rearrangement uses TRBV5-1 and TRBJ2-7; 9 positions agree with TRBD1. Germline assignment: CDR1 SGHRS and CDR2 YFSETQ. V gave up 4 bases and J gave up 5 bases; unmatched junction bases: 19. The CDR3 is 18 amino acids.

A few counts support this clonotype. J is TRBJ2-1 and V is TRBV11-2; TRBD2 agrees at 7 bases. V was pared by 0 bases and J by 10 bases, with 6 bases of the junction left unmatched. The CDR3 is made up of 14 amino acids. The V gene's germline CDR1 is SGHAT and CDR2 FQNNGV. The CDR3 here is CASSLDRLAVEQFF. The CDR3 nucleotides are TGTGCCAGCAGCTTAGATCGGCTAGCGGTAGAGCAGTTCTTC.

This clonotype appeared a few times. The chain links TRBV4-3 to TRBJ2-1; 8 bases line up with TRBD2. The V gene end was trimmed by 0 bases and the J gene end by 7 bases; junction bases not matched to a gene: 5. The CDR3 has 15 amino acids. Germline assignment: CDR1 LGHNA and CDR2 YSLEER. CDR3 DNA: TGCGCCAGCAGCCAAGATTTTCTAGCGGGTAATGAGCAGTTCTTC. As protein: CASSQDFLAGNEQFF.

The chain couples TRBV15 to TRBJ2-1; D tentatively reads TRBD1 or TRBD2 (6 bases each). Looked up from germline, CDR1 is LNHNV and CDR2 is YYDKDF (reference sequence). Trimming removed 4 bases at V and 7 bases at J, with 17 bases between. The CDR3 is 15 residues long. The CDR3 nucleotides are TGTGCCACCAGCACGAGGGGGGATTTTTCTAATGAGCAGTTCTTC. This translates into CATSTRGDFSNEQFF.

This clonotype was counted a few times. The chain couples TRBV6-1 to TRBJ2-7; D gene uncertain. The CDR3 is 13 residues long. The germline CDR1 and CDR2 sequences are MNHNS and SASEGT. V was pared by 8 bases and J by 2 bases, with 13 bases between. CDR3 bases: TGTGCCAGCGGATTGGCAGGCCCCTACGAGCAGTACTTC. Translating it yields CASGLAGPYEQYF.

The chain uses TRBV5-1 and TRBJ1-1, with 8 nucleotides matching TRBD1. J gave up 6 bases and V 1 base, and 2 bases lay outside the gene matches. The CDR3 covers 13 residues. Looked up from germline, CDR1 is SGHRS and CDR2 is YFSETQ. In DNA form, the CDR3 reads TGCGCCAGCAGCTTGATGGACAGGGCTGAAGCTTTCTTT. Protein: CASSLMDRAEAFF.

This clonotype has at least ten counts. This chain links TRBV5-1 with TRBJ1-1, with 9 nucleotides matching TRBD1. Germline loops: CDR1 SGHRS, CDR2 YFSETQ. The CDR3 has 13 residues. With V trimmed by 3 bases and J by 4 bases, 1 base remained unmatched. This CDR3 is CASSSTGGTEAFF. The CDR3 nucleotides read TGCGCCAGCAGCTCGACAGGGGGCACTGAAGCTTTCTTT.